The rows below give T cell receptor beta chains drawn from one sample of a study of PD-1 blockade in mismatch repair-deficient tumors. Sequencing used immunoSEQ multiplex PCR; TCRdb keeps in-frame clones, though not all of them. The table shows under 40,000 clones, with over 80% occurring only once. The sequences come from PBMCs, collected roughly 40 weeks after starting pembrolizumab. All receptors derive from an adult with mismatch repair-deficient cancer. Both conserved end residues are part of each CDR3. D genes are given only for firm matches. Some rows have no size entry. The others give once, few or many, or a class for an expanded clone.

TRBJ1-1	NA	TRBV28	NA	TGTGCCAGCAGTTTGGACACCTTAGGCACTGAAGCTTTCTTT	CASSLDTLGTEAFF
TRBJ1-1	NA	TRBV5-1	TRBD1	TGCGCCAGCAGCAGGTCCGGGACAGGGGTCGGGGACACTGAAGCTTTCTTT	CASSRSGTGVGDTEAFF
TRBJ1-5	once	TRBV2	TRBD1	TGTGCCAGCGGGAGTAGGGGGCTAAGTCAGCCCCAGCATTTT	CASGSRGLSQPQHF
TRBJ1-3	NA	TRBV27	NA	TGTGCCAGCGGCCTGTCTGGAAACACCATATATTTT	CASGLSGNTIYF
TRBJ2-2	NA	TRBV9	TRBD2	TGTGCCAGCAGCGTGACTAGCGGGAGTTACACCGGGGAGCTGTTTTTT	CASSVTSGSYTGELFF
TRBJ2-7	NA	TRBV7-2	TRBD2	TGTGCCAGCAGCTTAGTTGTCACTAGCGGGCCTTCCGGAGAGCAGTACTTC	CASSLVVTSGPSGEQYF
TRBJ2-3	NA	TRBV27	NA	TGTGCCAGCAGCCCTGGCACAGATACGCAGTATTTT	CASSPGTDTQYF
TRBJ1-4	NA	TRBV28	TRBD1	TGTGCCAGCAGTCCGAGATACAGGGGCGCTAATGAAAAACTGTTTTTT	CASSPRYRGANEKLFF
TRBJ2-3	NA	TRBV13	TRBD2	TGTGCCAGCAGCTTACTTGAGGGAGGGAGGACAGATACGCAGTATTTT	CASSLLEGGRTDTQYF
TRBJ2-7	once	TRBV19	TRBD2	TGTGCCAGTAGGCCTCACAGCGGGAGAGGTTTCTACGAGCAGTACTTC	CASRPHSGRGFYEQYF
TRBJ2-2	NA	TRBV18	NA	TGTGCCAGCTCACCAGTCGGGGGAGACACCGGGGAGCTGTTTTTT	CASSPVGGDTGELFF
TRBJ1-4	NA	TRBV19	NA	TGTGCCAGTAGCACGACAGCCAGTGCAACTAATGAAAAACTGTTTTTT	CASSTTASATNEKLFF
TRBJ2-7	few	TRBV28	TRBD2	TGTGCCAGCAGTACCCCTCAGCGGGAGGACGAGCAGTACTTC	CASSTPQREDEQYF
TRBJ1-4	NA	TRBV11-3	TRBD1	TGTGCCAGCAGCCCCCGGACAGGGGGCGAAAAACTGTTTTTT	CASSPRTGGEKLFF
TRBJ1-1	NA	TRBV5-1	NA	TGCGCCAGCAGCTTGGGAGCGATGAACACTGAAGCTTTCTTT	CASSLGAMNTEAFF
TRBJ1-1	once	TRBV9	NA	TGTGCCAGCAGCCGTGGGGGGGCGCAGACTGAAGCTTTCTTT	CASSRGGAQTEAFF
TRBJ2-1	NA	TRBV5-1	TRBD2	TGCGCCAGCAGCTTGGGTCCGGGACTACGGAATGAGCAGTTCTTC	CASSLGPGLRNEQFF
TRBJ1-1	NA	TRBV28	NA	TGTGCCAGCAGCCGGGAGAGGATCACTGAAGCTTTCTTT	CASSRERITEAFF
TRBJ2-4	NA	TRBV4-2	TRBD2	TGTGCCAGCAGCCTGGGACTAGCGGGAGATGTGGGGTACTTC	CASSLGLAGDVGYF
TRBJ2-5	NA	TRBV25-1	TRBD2	TGTGCCAGCAGTATGGCGGGAGGGGAAGAGACCCAGTACTTC	CASSMAGGEETQYF
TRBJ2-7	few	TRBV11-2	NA	TGTGCCAGCAGCTTAGACTTTAAGCAGTACTTC	CASSLDFKQYF
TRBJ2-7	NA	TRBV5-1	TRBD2	TGCGCCAGCAGCCCGGTAGCGGGAGGGCCACACGAGCAGTACTTC	CASSPVAGGPHEQYF
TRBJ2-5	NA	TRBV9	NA	TGTGCCAGCAGCGCGACAGATACAGAGACCCAGTACTTC	CASSATDTETQYF
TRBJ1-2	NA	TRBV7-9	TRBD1	TGTGCCAGCAGCGGGGGGGGACAGGGTCCCTATGGCTACACCTTC	CASSGGGQGPYGYTF
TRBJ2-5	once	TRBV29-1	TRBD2	TGCAGCGTTGAACTAGCGGTGACGGGAGAGACCCAGTACTTC	CSVELAVTGETQYF
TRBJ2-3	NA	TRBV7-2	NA	TGTGCCAGCAGTTCTCAAGGCCGAACTAGTACAGATACGCAGTATTTT	CASSSQGRTSTDTQYF
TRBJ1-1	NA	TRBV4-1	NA	TGCGCCAGCAGCCAAGGAATGGGAAGGGGGTCGGGCACTGAAGCTTTCTTT	CASSQGMGRGSGTEAFF
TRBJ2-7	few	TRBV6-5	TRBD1	TGTGCCAGCAGTTTCAACAGGGGAGTGGCCTACGAGCAGTACTTC	CASSFNRGVAYEQYF
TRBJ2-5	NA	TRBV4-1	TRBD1	TGCGCCAGCAGCCGCTACAGGGGCGGTGAGACCCAGTACTTC	CASSRYRGGETQYF
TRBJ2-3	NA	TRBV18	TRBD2	TGTGCCAGCTCACCACCGGGGATAGCGGGAGTTAGCACAGATACGCAGTATTTT	CASSPPGIAGVSTDTQYF
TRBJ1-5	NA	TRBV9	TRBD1	TGTGCCAGCAGCGCAGGTGGGACAGGGGCGTATCAGCCCCAGCATTTT	CASSAGGTGAYQPQHF
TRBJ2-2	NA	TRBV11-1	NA	TGTGCCAGCAGCTTATTGAGCGGCCGCAACACCGGGGAGCTGTTTTTT	CASSLLSGRNTGELFF
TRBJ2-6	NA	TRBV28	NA	TGTGCCAGCAGTCCGGAGGTCGGGGGGGCCAACGTCCTGACTTTC	CASSPEVGGANVLTF
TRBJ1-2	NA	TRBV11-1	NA	TGTGCCAGCAGCTGGGGAGGCTATGGCTACACCTTC	CASSWGGYGYTF
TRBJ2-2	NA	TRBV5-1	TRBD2	TGCGCCAGCAAGGAAGCGGGGATCCTTGGTTCCGGGGAGCTGTTTTTT	CASKEAGILGSGELFF
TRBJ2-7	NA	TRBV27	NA	TGTGCCAGCAGCCCGGGACTCAGCTACGAGCAGTACTTC	CASSPGLSYEQYF
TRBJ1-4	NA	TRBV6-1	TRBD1	TGTGCCAGCAGCCTGACAGGGTCTACTAATGAAAAACTGTTTTTT	CASSLTGSTNEKLFF
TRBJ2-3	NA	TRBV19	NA	TGTGCCAGCCGACGCAGGGGTGGCACAGATACGCAGTATTTT	CASRRRGGTDTQYF
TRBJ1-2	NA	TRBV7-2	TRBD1	TGTGCCAGCAGCTGGGGACAGGGGGCCTCCTATGGCTACACCTTC	CASSWGQGASYGYTF
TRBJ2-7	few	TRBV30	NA	TGTGCCTGGACCCTTGCAAGCGGCTACGAGCAGTACTTC	CAWTLASGYEQYF
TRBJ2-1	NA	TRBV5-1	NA	TGCGCCAGCAGCTTGGCTGATGAGCAGTTCTTC	CASSLADEQFF
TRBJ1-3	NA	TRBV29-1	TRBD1	TGCAGCGTTGGAACAGGGGGCTCTGGAAACACCATATATTTT	CSVGTGGSGNTIYF
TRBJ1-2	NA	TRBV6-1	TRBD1	TGTGTGACAGGGGGCTCTAAAGGATATGGCTACACCTTC	CVTGGSKGYGYTF
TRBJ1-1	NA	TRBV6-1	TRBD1	TGTGCCAGCATTGTCCGGACAGGGAACACTGAAGCTTTCTTT	CASIVRTGNTEAFF
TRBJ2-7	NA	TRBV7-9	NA	TGTGCCAGCAGCTTATCAGTCACCGAGCAGTACTTC	CASSLSVTEQYF
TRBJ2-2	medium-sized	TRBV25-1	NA	TGTGCCAGTCGGGAGTTTATTGGGGAGCTGTTTTTT	CASREFIGELFF
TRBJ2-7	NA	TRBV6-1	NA	TGTGCCAGCGGGCAGTTCTACGAGCAGTACTTC	CASGQFYEQYF